What follows are 17 T cell receptor beta chains derived from one specimen sequenced in a study of OX40 agonist ivuxolimab in advanced cancers. Sequenced by immunoSEQ multiplex PCR; TCRdb stores in-frame clones only, minus some. The sample lists some 98,000 clones, approximately 93% occurring once. The material sequenced was CD4+ or CD8+ T cells sorted from blood, taken in a trial of the OX40 agonist ivuxolimab. These receptors were taken from an adult with an advanced solid tumor such as melanoma, head and neck, liver or kidney cancer.

The V call is TRBV28, the J call TRBJ1-6; D is uncertain. This CDR3 has 15 residues. The V gene's germline CDR1 is MDHEN and CDR2 SYDVKM. Trimming removed 3 bases at V and 4 bases at J, with 10 bases between. CDR3 protein: CASSLYRPYNSPLHF. DNA for the CDR3: TGTGCCAGCAGTTTGTACAGACCTTATAATTCACCCCTCCACTTT.

This clone was counted once. V gene TRBV11-3 combines with J gene TRBJ2-3; D gene ambiguous. The V and J ends lost 5 bases and 1 base respectively, with 10 bases between them. Germline loops: CDR1 SGHNT, CDR2 YENEEA. The length of the CDR3 is 14 residues. The CDR3 here is CASSLHRGTDTQYF. CDR3 nucleotides: TGTGCCAGCAGCCTCCACCGGGGCACAGATACGCAGTATTTT.

The V and J genes are TRBV4-1 and TRBJ1-2; 9 positions agree with TRBD1. The germline CDR1 and CDR2 sequences are MGHRA and YSYEKL. The CDR3 runs 13 residues. V shed 5 bases and J 2 bases; nucleotides not matched to a gene: 0. DNA of the CDR3: TGCGCCAGCAGCGGGACAGGGAACTATGGCTACACCTTC. It encodes CASSGTGNYGYTF.

V is TRBV19 and J is TRBJ1-1; 9 bases agree with TRBD1. The V gene end was trimmed by 3 bases and the J gene end by 10 bases; junction bases not matched to a gene: 6. The CDR3 loop spans 13 amino acids. CDR1 is LNHDA and CDR2 is SQIVND in the germline V gene (reference sequence). The CDR3: CASSIETGGPAFF. Written as DNA, the CDR3 is TGTGCCAGTAGTATTGAAACAGGGGGCCCAGCTTTCTTT.

The V gene is TRBV6-1, the J gene TRBJ1-3; no clear D gene. The CDR3 sequence is 14 residues long. Germline V gene sequence: CDR1 MNHNS, CDR2 SASEGT. Trimming removed 2 bases from V and 0 bases from J, with 5 bases in between. CDR3 sequence reads: CASSEKSSGNTIYF. The CDR3 DNA sequence: TGTGCCAGCAGTGAAAAGAGCTCTGGAAACACCATATATTTT.

The chain links TRBV28 to TRBJ1-1, with 7 bases that match TRBD1. The CDR3 runs to 16 residues. Germline V gene lookup returns CDR1 MDHEN and CDR2 SYDVKM. J gave up 0 bases and V 3 bases, and 7 bases lay outside the gene matches. The CDR3 region is CASSLEGASMNTEAFF. The CDR3, as DNA: TGTGCCAGCAGTTTGGAGGGGGCGTCCATGAACACTGAAGCTTTCTTT.

This chain joins TRBV10-3 and TRBJ2-6, with no clear D. This CDR3 is 13 amino acids long. Trimming stripped 8 bases from V and 2 bases from J, with 7 bases between. The V gene's germline CDR1 is ENHRY and CDR2 SYGVKD. CDR3 sequence: CAISPTGANVLTF. As DNA, the CDR3 is TGTGCCATCTCCCCCACTGGGGCCAACGTCCTGACTTTC.

This chain connects TRBV30 to TRBJ1-2; the match to TRBD1 covers 7 bases. The CDR3 extends over 16 amino acids. CDR1 is GTSNPN and CDR2 is SVGIG in the germline V gene (reference sequence). J was trimmed by 4 bases and V by 0 bases; bases with no gene match: 11. CDR3 bases: TGTGCCTGGAGTGTACGAGGGACAGCGATTCGCTATGGCTACACCTTC. Protein product: CAWSVRGTAIRYGYTF.

Concerning this clone itself: Distinct nucleotide sequences in the sample also encode this CDR3. J is TRBJ2-3 and V is TRBV11-2, with D uncertain. V lost 5 bases and J lost 0, with 3 bases in between. Germline lookup yields CDR1 SGHAT and CDR2 FQNNGV. The CDR3 extends over 12 amino acids. As DNA, the CDR3 is TGTGCCAGCAGCCCAAGCACAGATACGCAGTATTTT. Translated: CASSPSTDTQYF.

This clone was detected once. This chain uses TRBV5-4 with TRBJ2-3, with D hard to call. Between the trimmed V and J ends, which lost 0 bases and 2 bases, there was a span of 4 bases. Per germline, CDR1 SGHNT and CDR2 YYREEE (reference sequence). The CDR3 spans 13 residues. The CDR3: CASSLGDTDTQYF. Written as DNA, the CDR3 is TGTGCCAGCAGCTTGGGGGACACAGATACGCAGTATTTT. Filled out from reference TRBV5-4 and TRBJ2-3, the complete variable domain reads ETGVTQSPTHLIKTRGQQVTLRCSSQSGHNTVSWYQQALGQGPQFIFQYYREEENGRGNFPPRFSGLQFPNYSSELNVNALELDDSALYLCASSLGDTDTQYFGPGTRLTVL.

The chain recombines TRBV6-5 with TRBJ1-1; perhaps TRBD1 as D (5 bases). The germline gives CDR1 MNHEY, CDR2 SVGAGI. V was clipped by 7 bases and J by 8 bases, with 17 bases between them. The CDR3 runs 13 residues. DNA for the CDR3: TGTGCCAGCACCGCTCGGGGGGGTCTAGAAGCTTTCTTT. Translation: CASTARGGLEAFF.

V gene TRBV2 combines with J gene TRBJ1-5; tentatively, D is TRBD1 (6 bases). The germline V gene has CDR1 SNHLY and CDR2 FYNNEI. The CDR3 is 14 residues long. Trimming removed 4 bases at V and 2 bases at J, with 9 bases between. The CDR3 loop is CASSGSGGNQPQHF. DNA of the CDR3: TGTGCCAGCAGTGGGTCAGGGGGCAATCAGCCCCAGCATTTT. Full variable domain (rest looked up from reference TRBV2 and TRBJ1-5): EPEVTQTPSHQVTQMGQEVILRCVPISNHLYFYWYRQILGQKVEFLVSFYNNEISEKSEIFDDQFSVERPDGSNFTLKIRSTKLEDSAMYFCASSGSGGNQPQHFGDGTRLSIL.

The chain recombines TRBV9 with TRBJ2-1; 7 bases are a match to TRBD2. Trimming cost V 2 bases and J 2 bases; bases outside gene matches: 1. The CDR3 has 14 amino acids. Germline V gene lookup returns CDR1 SGDLS and CDR2 YYNGEE. The CDR3 region is CASSVGGTYNEQFF. The CDR3 nucleotides are TGTGCCAGCAGCGTGGGGGGGACCTACAATGAGCAGTTCTTC.

Notes on this clone: Distinct nucleotide sequences in the sample also encode this CDR3. This chain connects TRBV11-3 to TRBJ2-5; D gene uncertain. V lost 0 bases, J lost 2 bases, and 1 base lay in between. Germline V gene data show CDR1 as SGHNT and CDR2 as YENEEA. The CDR3 covers 12 residues. The CDR3 region has the DNA TGTGCCAGCAGCTTAGATCAAGAGACCCAGTACTTC. As protein: CASSLDQETQYF.

V is TRBV15 and J is TRBJ2-1; TRBD1 matches 10 bases. Looked up from germline, CDR1 is LNHNV and CDR2 is YYDKDF (reference sequence). Germline trimming cut 1 base from V and 9 bases from J; bases unmatched to any gene: 6. The CDR3 sequence is 15 residues long. The CDR3 loop is CATSRGGTGAIEQFF. For the CDR3, the DNA is TGTGCCACCAGCAGAGGGGGGACAGGGGCCATTGAGCAGTTCTTC.

V gene TRBV9 combines with J gene TRBJ2-3; tentative D call: TRBD1 (6 bases). This CDR3 is 14 amino acids long. V was clipped by 3 bases and J by 2 bases, with 10 bases between them. CDR1 and CDR2 (germline): SGDLS, YYNGEE. The CDR3 DNA reads TGTGCCAGCAGCGCCGGGACAACCACAGATACGCAGTATTTT. Its translation is CASSAGTTTDTQYF.

This CDR3 is CASSLEGQLNQPQHF. DNA for the CDR3: TGTGCCAGCAGTTTAGAGGGACAGCTGAATCAGCCCCAGCATTTT. The chain joins TRBV28 to TRBJ1-5, with 7 positions matching TRBD1. The CDR3 covers 15 residues. V shed 2 bases and J 4 bases; nucleotides not matched to a gene: 5. From germline, CDR1 is MDHEN and CDR2 SYDVKM.